This T cell receptor (beta chain) was retrieved from a study of graft-versus-host responses after intestinal transplantation. Study-level background: Every recipient underwent anti-thymocyte globulin induction, then tacrolimus and steroids for around three years. Findings of the study overall: Maximum circulating GvH clone levels tracked with early post-transplant HvG decreases.

The CDR3 totals 15 residues. Trimming removed 7 bases from V and 5 bases from J, with 23 bases in between. Germline CDR1 and CDR2: SQVTM and ANQGSEA. Here immunoSEQ multiplex PCR was the method, and the copy in TCRdb shows in-frame clones only, minus some. The table lists roughly 120,000 clones, 75% to 95% of them singletons, with more than 0.15% in the top ten. With respect to this clone: The antigen remains undetermined.

V usage is TRBV29-1 and J usage is TRBJ1-1, with D perhaps TRBD1 (6 bases). The receptor was isolated from a human donor who received an intestinal transplant. The sequences come from unstimulated CD4+ T cells sorted from spleen or lymph node cells, collected before intestinal transplant. The CDR3 is CSAPVGGLSLTEAFF. CDR3 nucleotide sequence: TGCAGCGCACCGGTCGGGGGGCTGAGTTTAACTGAAGCTTTCTTT.